This T cell receptor (beta chain) was sequenced in a study of PD-1 blockade in mismatch repair-deficient tumors. Study background: Patients had about a dozen mismatch repair-deficient cancer types, all previously treated and progressing.

Findings and caveats of the study: Rapid post-treatment expansion, then contraction, generally preceding radiologic response, marked tumor-resident clones.

Generated by immunoSEQ multiplex PCR, the TCRdb table keeps only in-frame clones and is missing some. The table shows 90,000 to 130,000 clones, with about 80% occurring only once. With respect to this clone: The antigen remains unidentified.

Every patient had mismatch repair deficiency by PCR or immunohistochemistry. Three pembrolizumab responders had their TCRs sequenced. Germline V lookup: CDR1 SGHAT, CDR2 FQNNGV. V dropped 5 bases and J dropped 1 base, with 8 bases sitting between them. The CDR3 consists of 13 residues. Sequencing used peripheral blood, obtained 60 weeks after starting pembrolizumab. The sequence was collected from an adult with mismatch repair-deficient cancer. The chain combines TRBV11-2 with TRBJ1-1; tentatively, D is TRBD1 (5 bases). CDR3 DNA sequence: TGTGCCAGCAGCGCGACAGAGAACACTGAAGCTTTCTTT. Amino acids: CASSATENTEAFF.